Shown below are 10 T cell receptor beta chains from a single sample sequenced in a study of breast tumors, draining lymph nodes, adjacent tissues. TCRdb used MiXCR to reprocess the multiplex PCR reads, holding one entry per CDR3 protein. The sample holds about 110,000 distinct CDR3 sequences, about 29% seen once. Axillary draining lymph nodes of breast cancer patients supplied the node samples. The source material was axillary lymph node tissue. The receptor source for this set is a female donor with breast cancer. Some clones in this sample may be carry-over from other donors' samples.

In its sample, this clonotype was seen many times. V is TRBV19 and J is TRBJ2-6; D could derive from TRBD1 or TRBD2 (6 bases each). V lost 2 bases to trimming and J lost 2 bases, with 16 bases between them. The CDR3 totals 18 residues. CDR1 and CDR2 from the germline V gene are LNHDA and SQIVND (reference sequence). CDR3: CASSITEGGSPGANVLTF. Here the CDR3 DNA reads TGTGCCAGTAGTATAACGGAGGGGGGCTCTCCTGGGGCCAACGTCCTGACTTTC.

The gene calls are TRBV7-9 and TRBJ2-3; 13 bases agree with TRBD2. CDR3 length: 19 amino acids. The germline CDR1 and CDR2 sequences are SEHNR and FQNEAQ (reference sequence). The V and J ends lost 1 base and 0 bases, in that order; junction bases with no gene match: 7. This CDR3 is CASSLGGLAGIASTDTQYF. For the CDR3, the DNA is TGTGCCAGCAGCTTAGGGGGACTAGCGGGGATCGCTAGCACAGATACGCAGTATTTT.

Regarding this clonotype: The final CDR3 position lacks the conserved phenylalanine or tryptophan, pointing to a likely read error. The chain carries TRBV4-1 and TRBJ1-3, with D uncertain. Germline values: CDR1 MGHRA, CDR2 YSYEKL. CDR3 size: 15 residues. The CDR3 loop is CAGSQDQGSGNTIYL. In DNA form, the CDR3 reads TGCGCCGGCAGCCAAGATCAAGGTTCTGGAAACACCATATATCTT.

Points on this clonotype: Sequence at one end of the junction differs from germline and may be a read error. The chain joins TRBV6-2 or TRBV6-3 to TRBJ1-5; a weak D match, TRBD1 (5 bases). The CDR3 length is 14 residues. Germline V gene sequence: CDR1 MNHEY, CDR2 SVGEGT. In nucleotides, the CDR3 is TGTGCCATCAGTCACGGGGGAAGCGGTCAGCCCCAGCATTTT. Translation: CAISHGGSGQPQHF.

This clonotype was counted ten times or more. This sequence joins TRBV4-3 and TRBJ1-2; unclear D gene. The CDR3 has 15 amino acids. Germline values: CDR1 LGHNA, CDR2 YSLEER. V dropped 1 base and J dropped 2 bases, with 11 bases sitting between them. CDR3 sequence reads: CASSQVRTGNYGYTF. The CDR3, as DNA: TGCGCCAGCAGCCAAGTTCGTACCGGGAACTATGGCTACACCTTC.

The rearrangement uses TRBV2 and TRBJ1-5; unclear D gene. This CDR3 has 13 amino acids. The germline V gene has CDR1 SNHLY and CDR2 FYNNEI. Deletions cut 6 bases from V and 8 bases from J, with 14 bases between. The CDR3 sequence is CASSQSGIEPQHF. In DNA, the CDR3 is TGTGCCAGCAGCCAGTCGGGAATTGAGCCCCAGCATTTT. The whole variable domain, filled in from reference TRBV2 and TRBJ1-5, reads EPEVTQTPSHQVTQMGQEVILRCVPISNHLYFYWYRQILGQKVEFLVSFYNNEISEKSEIFDDQFSVERPDGSNFTLKIRSTKLEDSAMYFCASSQSGIEPQHFGDGTRLSIL.

The chain uses TRBV19 and TRBJ1-1, with a possible D match to TRBD1 (5 bases). Trimming shortened V by 7 bases and J by 0 bases, and 9 bases separated the two germline ends. In germline, CDR1 is LNHDA, CDR2 SQIVND (reference sequence). The CDR3 totals 13 residues. CDR3 DNA: TGTGCCAGTAAAAGGGGCCTGAACACTGAAGCTTTCTTT. Amino acid sequence: CASKRGLNTEAFF.

The V call is TRBV5-4, the J call TRBJ2-5; 9 bases line up with TRBD2. The CDR3 contains 15 residues. Germline lookup yields CDR1 SGHNT and CDR2 YYREEE (reference sequence). The junction had 4 bases not matched to a gene; V was cut back by 0 bases and J by 4 bases. Written as DNA, the CDR3 is TGTGCCAGCAGCTTGGTTCCTAGCGGGACAGAGACCCAGTACTTC. It translates to CASSLVPSGTETQYF.

The chain uses TRBV29-1 and TRBJ2-5, with D tentatively TRBD2 (7 bases). Trimming took off 7 bases at V and 5 bases at J, with 14 bases between the two ends. The CDR3 contains 12 residues. CDR1 is SQVTM, CDR2 ANQGSEA, per germline. The CDR3 nucleotides are TGCAGCGGCCGGAGGGGGGGGGAGACCCAGTACTTC. Translated: CSGRRGGETQYF.

The chain employs TRBV6-5 and TRBJ1-5; 9 nucleotides agree with TRBD1. The CDR3 is 14 amino acids. The germline V gene has CDR1 MNHEY and CDR2 SVGAGI. V gave up 6 bases and J gave up 6 bases; unmatched junction bases: 6. CDR3 sequence reads: CASSPGQGGQPQHF. For the CDR3, the DNA is TGTGCCAGCAGCCCGGGACAGGGAGGTCAGCCCCAGCATTTT.